This T cell receptor beta chain was captured by sequencing in a study of tumor-infiltrating lymphocytes in primary liver carcinoma. Background on the study: Ages ranged from 30 to 69, with HCC or mixed HCC-cholangiocarcinoma. Samples yielded about 3.65 to 8 million productive TCRbeta reads, similar across tissue types.

This clonotype has a count of ten or more. The antigen is unknown. Out of unsorted whole blood came the blood RNA, and germline DNA was extracted as well. TCR beta cDNA was reverse-transcribed from roughly 0.45 ug of total RNA. The reaction used a constant-region primer and ProtoScript II reverse transcriptase. Three nested multiplex PCR rounds of slightly modified ARM-PCR generated TCR beta libraries. In the first two PCR rounds, TRBV1-TRBV30 forward primers were paired with a C-beta reverse primer, and each round lasted around 10 cycles. TCRdb re-analysed the multiplex PCR reads in MiXCR, keeping a single row per CDR3 protein. This table holds 250,000 to 400,000 distinct CDR3 sequences, 50% to 70% found once. Whole-study results and caveats: Each sample was bulk and unsorted; consequently, CD4+ and CD8+ repertoires were not compared. Blood's top-250-clone fraction was significantly lower than that of tumors (p = 0.039).

The germline CDR1 and CDR2 sequences are ENHRY and SYGVKD. The junction had 6 bases not matched to a gene; V was cut back by 10 bases and J by 1 base. CDR3 size: 13 residues. V and J are TRBV10-3 and TRBJ2-5; 7 positions agree with TRBD1. Source material: peripheral blood. The source of this sequence is a man in his forties with primary liver carcinoma and hepatitis B virus infection. CDR3 amino acids: CATAWDSQETQYF. The CDR3 DNA reads as TGTGCCACAGCCTGGGACAGCCAAGAGACCCAGTACTTC.